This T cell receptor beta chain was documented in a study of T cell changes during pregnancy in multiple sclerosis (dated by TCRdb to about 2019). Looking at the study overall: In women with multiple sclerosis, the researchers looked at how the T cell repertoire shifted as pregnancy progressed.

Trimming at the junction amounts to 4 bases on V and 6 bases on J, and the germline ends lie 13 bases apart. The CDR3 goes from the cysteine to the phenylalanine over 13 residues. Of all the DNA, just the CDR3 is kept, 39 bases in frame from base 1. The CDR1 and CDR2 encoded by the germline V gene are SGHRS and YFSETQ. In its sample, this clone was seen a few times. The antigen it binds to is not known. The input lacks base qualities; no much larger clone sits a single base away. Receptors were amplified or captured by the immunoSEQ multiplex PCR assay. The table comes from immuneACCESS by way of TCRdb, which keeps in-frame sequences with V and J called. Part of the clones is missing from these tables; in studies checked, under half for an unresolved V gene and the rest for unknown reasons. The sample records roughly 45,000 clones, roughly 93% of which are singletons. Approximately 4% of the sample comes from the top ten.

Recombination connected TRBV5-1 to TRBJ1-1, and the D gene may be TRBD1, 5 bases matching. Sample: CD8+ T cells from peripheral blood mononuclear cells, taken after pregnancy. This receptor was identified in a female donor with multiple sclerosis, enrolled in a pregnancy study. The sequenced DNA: TGCGCCAGCAGCGTCTACAGGAGCTCTGAAGCTTTCTTT. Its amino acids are CASSVYRSSEAFF.